This note documents a single TCR beta chain sequence. Its antigen is unidentified. With the Oncomine TCR Beta short-read assay, DNA from cultured CD4+ T cells was sequenced. TCRdb recomputed calls from the PCR reads with MiXCR, one row per CDR3 protein. The sample records about 21,000 distinct CDR3 sequences, 44% being singletons. These data belong to a study of vaccination and CD4 T cells after COVID-19. Turning to the study itself: Investigators drew the post-COVID samples a median about 98 days after diagnosis, with a range of 35 to 161. Stimulation of the cells used overlapping spike peptide pools from SARS-CoV-2 and from the common cold coronaviruses HCoV-NL63, HCoV-OC43 and HCoV-229E. Overall study results and limits: Convalescent patients studied were relatively few, and early post-infection timepoints were absent. Spike mono-reactive clones accounted for 304 of the 307 vaccine-specific clones found in convalescent patients.

The germline V gene encodes CDR1 MGHRA and CDR2 YSYEKL. V was pared by 1 base and J by 2 bases, with 11 bases between. The CDR3 is made up of 16 amino acids. Indicated treatment: roughly 11-day PBMC culture with coronavirus spike peptide pools or control peptides (ViraFEST assay). The chain links TRBV4-1 to TRBJ2-2, with D uncertain. This clonotype originated in a human donor who received a COVID-19 vaccine. The source was CD4+ T cells from blood, cultured in vitro, collected before SARS-CoV-2 vaccination. The CDR3 spells CASSQGVAPNTGELFF. The CDR3, as DNA: TGCGCCAGCAGCCAAGGGGTGGCCCCTAACACCGGGGAGCTGTTTTTT.